These 8 T cell receptor beta chains were all obtained from the same sample, sequenced in a study of T cell repertoires in cytomegalovirus infection. These TCRs are of unknown antigen specificity. TCRdb analysed the reads with MiXCR anew, one entry per CDR3 protein. The sample holds some 940,000 distinct CDR3 sequences, 31% seen once. Material: cultured CD8+ T cells from PBMCs, obtained from culture after CMV antigen stimulation. The receptors shown here come from a human donor in good health (CMV status not recorded). Some clones in this sample may be carry-over from other donors' samples.

This clonotype was seen a few times. This sequence joins TRBV6-2 or TRBV6-3 and TRBJ2-1; 14 nucleotides match TRBD2. Germline V lookup: CDR1 MNHEY, CDR2 SVGEGT. J gave up 8 bases and V 5 bases, and 11 bases lay outside the gene matches. The CDR3 is 17 residues long. The CDR3 DNA sequence: TGTGCCAGCAGTATCGGACTAGCGGGGGGCCTTTTCTATGAGCAGTTCTTC. Protein: CASSIGLAGGLFYEQFF.

The CDR3 reads CASSSGQGVRKTQYF. The CDR3 region has the DNA TGTGCCAGCAGCTCGGGACAGGGGGTGAGAAAGACCCAGTACTTC. The chain links TRBV7-8 to TRBJ2-5; 11 positions agree with TRBD1. The germline gives CDR1 SGHVS, CDR2 FQNEAQ. CDR3 length: 15 residues. The V segment lost 4 bases and the J segment 6 bases; nucleotides outside the gene matches: 7.

The rearrangement links TRBV6-6 to TRBJ2-7; TRBD1 matches at 11 bases. This CDR3 has 15 amino acids. CDR1 is MNHNY and CDR2 is SVGAGI in the germline V gene (reference sequence). The V gene end was trimmed by 4 bases and the J gene end by 2 bases; junction bases not matched to a gene: 4. CDR3 in DNA: TGTGCCAGCAGTTCCGGGACAGGGGGACCCTACGAGCAGTACGTC. It codes for CASSSGTGGPYEQYV.

As for this clonotype: Given a much more abundant clone one base away, this may be a read error. The chain employs TRBV7-2 and TRBJ2-1, with D hard to call. The CDR3 runs to 13 residues. Germline V gene data show CDR1 as SGHTA and CDR2 as FQGNSA. The CDR3 DNA is TGTGCCAGCAGCTTATACGTGGGCCATGATCAGTTCTTC. It is translated as CASSLYVGHDQFF. Looking up the rest from reference TRBV7-2 and TRBJ2-1 gives the full variable domain: GAGVSQSPSNKVTEKGKDVELRCDPISGHTALYWYRQSLGQGLEFLIYFQGNSAPDKSGLPSDRFSAERTGGSVSTLTIQRTQQEDSAVYLCASSLYVGHDQFFGPGTRLTVL.

This clonotype was detected ten times or more. The chain joins TRBV12-5 to TRBJ1-5; D is perhaps TRBD1 (5 bases). The V gene's germline CDR1 is LGHNT and CDR2 FRNRAP. The length of the CDR3 is 12 residues. V lost 7 bases and J lost 4, with 8 bases in between. The CDR3 DNA is TGTGCTAGTGCCCAGGGTAATCAGCCCCAGCATTTT. It codes for CASAQGNQPQHF.

As to this clonotype: At one end, the junction sequence differs from germline, possibly due to a read error. The chain joins TRBV6-2 or TRBV6-3 to TRBJ2-5, with D perhaps matching TRBD2 (5 bases). The germline V gene has CDR1 MNHEY and CDR2 SVGEGT. The CDR3 extends over 13 amino acids. CDR3 coding DNA: TGTGTCAGCAGTTACTCGAACGGGGATAGCCAGTACTTC. This codes for CVSSYSNGDSQYF.

The chain combines TRBV20-1 with TRBJ1-2; no definite D call. Germline CDR1 reads DFQATT; CDR2 reads SNEGSKA (reference sequence). Trimming cost V 4 bases and J 8 bases, with 26 bases left between them. This CDR3 region has 16 residues. CDR3 residues: CSAMGEEDLLGGGYTF. The CDR3, as DNA: TGCAGTGCTATGGGTGAAGAGGACCTACTCGGTGGAGGCTACACCTTC.

This sequence joins TRBV6-2 or TRBV6-3 and TRBJ2-5, with D uncertain. Germline loops: CDR1 MNHEY, CDR2 SVGEGT. V was pared by 7 bases and J by 5 bases, with 26 bases between. The CDR3 runs to 17 residues. The chain's CDR3 is CASNPRAFVPMGETQYF. DNA of the CDR3: TGTGCCAGCAACCCCCGGGCCTTTGTCCCCATGGGGGAGACCCAGTACTTC.